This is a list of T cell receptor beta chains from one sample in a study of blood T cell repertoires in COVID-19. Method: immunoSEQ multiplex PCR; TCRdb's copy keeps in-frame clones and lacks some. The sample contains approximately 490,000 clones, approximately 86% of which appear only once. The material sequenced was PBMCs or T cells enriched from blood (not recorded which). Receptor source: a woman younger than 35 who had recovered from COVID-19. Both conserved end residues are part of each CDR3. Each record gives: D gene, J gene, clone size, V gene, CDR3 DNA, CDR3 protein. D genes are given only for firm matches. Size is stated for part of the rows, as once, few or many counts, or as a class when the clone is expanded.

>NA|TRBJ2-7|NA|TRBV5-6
TGTGCCAGCAGCTTGGGGACAGAGCAGTACTTC
CASSLGTEQYF
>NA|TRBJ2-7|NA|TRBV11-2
TGTGCCAGCAGCCCCTCCCCGAGCGGAACCTACGAGCAGTACTTC
CASSPSPSGTYEQYF
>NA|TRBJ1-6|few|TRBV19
TGTGCCAGTAGTATAAGAGGCGGGGGAGCCGGTTCACCCCTCCACTTT
CASSIRGGGAGSPLHF
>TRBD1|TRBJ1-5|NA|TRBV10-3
TGTGCCATCAGTGAGTCGAGCGGACAGGGCAATCAGCCCCAGCATTTT
CAISESSGQGNQPQHF
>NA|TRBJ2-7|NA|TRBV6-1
TGTGCCAGCAGTGAACAGGGGTTGAACGAGCAGTACTTC
CASSEQGLNEQYF
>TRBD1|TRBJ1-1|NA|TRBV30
TGTGCCTGGAGGCCACAGGGGTATACTGAAGCTTTCTTT
CAWRPQGYTEAFF
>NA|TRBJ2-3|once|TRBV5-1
TGCGCCAGCATAGGGGTTCTGCAGGGTAGAGATACGCAGTATTTT
CASIGVLQGRDTQYF
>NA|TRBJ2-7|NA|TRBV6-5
TGTGCCAGCAGTTACTCTGGGCTGGTATCCTACGAGCAGTACTTC
CASSYSGLVSYEQYF
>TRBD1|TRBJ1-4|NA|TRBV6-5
TGTGCCAGCCCTACGGGGACAGACCCTAATGAAAAACTGTTTTTT
CASPTGTDPNEKLFF
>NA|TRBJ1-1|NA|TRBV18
TGTGCCAGCTCACCCCCTGGGAGGTACACTGAAGCTTTCTTT
CASSPPGRYTEAFF
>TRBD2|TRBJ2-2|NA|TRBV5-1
TGCGCCAGCAGCCCCGGACTAGCTGTCGACACCGGGGAGCTGTTTTTT
CASSPGLAVDTGELFF
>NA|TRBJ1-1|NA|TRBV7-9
TGTGCCAGCAGCTTAGGACAGAACACTGAAGCTTTCTTT
CASSLGQNTEAFF
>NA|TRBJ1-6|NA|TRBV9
TGTGCCAGCAGCGTAGGGGGGGGCCTCGGTTCACCCCTCCACTTT
CASSVGGGLGSPLHF
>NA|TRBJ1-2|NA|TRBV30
TGTGCCTGGAGTGTACGGGGGGGCGCAAGGTATGGCTACACCTTC
CAWSVRGGARYGYTF
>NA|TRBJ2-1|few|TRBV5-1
TGCGCCAGCAGGCAACAGGGAAGAGACAATGAGCAGTTCTTC
CASRQQGRDNEQFF
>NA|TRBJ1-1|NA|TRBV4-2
TGTGCCAGCAGCCAAGACAGATTGAACACTGAAGCTTTCTTT
CASSQDRLNTEAFF
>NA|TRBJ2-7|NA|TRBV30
TGTGCCTGGAGTGTATCGGGGGGCCACTACGAGCAGTACTTC
CAWSVSGGHYEQYF
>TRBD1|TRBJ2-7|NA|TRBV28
TGTGCCAGCAGACGAGTCCTCCGGGACAGTAAGAACGAGCAGTACTTC
CASRRVLRDSKNEQYF
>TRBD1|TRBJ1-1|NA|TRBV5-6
TGTGCCAGCAGCTGGGGACAGGGGGCTTTCGCTGAAGCTTTCTTT
CASSWGQGAFAEAFF
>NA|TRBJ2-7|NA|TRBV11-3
TGTGCCAGCCCGTTCCAGTACTTC
CASPFQYF
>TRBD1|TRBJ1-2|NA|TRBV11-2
TGTGCCAGCAGCCGTTGGGACAGGGGAATTAACTATGGCTACACCTTC
CASSRWDRGINYGYTF
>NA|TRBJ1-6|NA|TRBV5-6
TGTGCCAGCAGAATTGGGACTCTCAATTCACCCCTCCACTTT
CASRIGTLNSPLHF
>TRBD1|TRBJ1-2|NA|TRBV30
TGTGCCTGCATCGCCGACAGGGGATGGGATGGCTACACCTTC
CACIADRGWDGYTF
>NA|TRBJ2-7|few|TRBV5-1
TGCGCCAGCAGCTTGGTGGGTCGGGGGACCGACGAGCAGTACTTC
CASSLVGRGTDEQYF
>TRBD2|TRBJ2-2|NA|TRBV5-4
TGTGCCAGCAGCTTCGGCGGGGGGGGCGCGAACACCGGGGAGCTGTTTTTT
CASSFGGGGANTGELFF
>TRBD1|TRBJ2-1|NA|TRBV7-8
TGTGCCAGCAGCCTGGACAGGGTGTATGAGCAGTTCTTC
CASSLDRVYEQFF
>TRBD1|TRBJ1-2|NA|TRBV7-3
TGTGCCAGCAGCTTGACAGGGACCTATGGCTACACCTTC
CASSLTGTYGYTF